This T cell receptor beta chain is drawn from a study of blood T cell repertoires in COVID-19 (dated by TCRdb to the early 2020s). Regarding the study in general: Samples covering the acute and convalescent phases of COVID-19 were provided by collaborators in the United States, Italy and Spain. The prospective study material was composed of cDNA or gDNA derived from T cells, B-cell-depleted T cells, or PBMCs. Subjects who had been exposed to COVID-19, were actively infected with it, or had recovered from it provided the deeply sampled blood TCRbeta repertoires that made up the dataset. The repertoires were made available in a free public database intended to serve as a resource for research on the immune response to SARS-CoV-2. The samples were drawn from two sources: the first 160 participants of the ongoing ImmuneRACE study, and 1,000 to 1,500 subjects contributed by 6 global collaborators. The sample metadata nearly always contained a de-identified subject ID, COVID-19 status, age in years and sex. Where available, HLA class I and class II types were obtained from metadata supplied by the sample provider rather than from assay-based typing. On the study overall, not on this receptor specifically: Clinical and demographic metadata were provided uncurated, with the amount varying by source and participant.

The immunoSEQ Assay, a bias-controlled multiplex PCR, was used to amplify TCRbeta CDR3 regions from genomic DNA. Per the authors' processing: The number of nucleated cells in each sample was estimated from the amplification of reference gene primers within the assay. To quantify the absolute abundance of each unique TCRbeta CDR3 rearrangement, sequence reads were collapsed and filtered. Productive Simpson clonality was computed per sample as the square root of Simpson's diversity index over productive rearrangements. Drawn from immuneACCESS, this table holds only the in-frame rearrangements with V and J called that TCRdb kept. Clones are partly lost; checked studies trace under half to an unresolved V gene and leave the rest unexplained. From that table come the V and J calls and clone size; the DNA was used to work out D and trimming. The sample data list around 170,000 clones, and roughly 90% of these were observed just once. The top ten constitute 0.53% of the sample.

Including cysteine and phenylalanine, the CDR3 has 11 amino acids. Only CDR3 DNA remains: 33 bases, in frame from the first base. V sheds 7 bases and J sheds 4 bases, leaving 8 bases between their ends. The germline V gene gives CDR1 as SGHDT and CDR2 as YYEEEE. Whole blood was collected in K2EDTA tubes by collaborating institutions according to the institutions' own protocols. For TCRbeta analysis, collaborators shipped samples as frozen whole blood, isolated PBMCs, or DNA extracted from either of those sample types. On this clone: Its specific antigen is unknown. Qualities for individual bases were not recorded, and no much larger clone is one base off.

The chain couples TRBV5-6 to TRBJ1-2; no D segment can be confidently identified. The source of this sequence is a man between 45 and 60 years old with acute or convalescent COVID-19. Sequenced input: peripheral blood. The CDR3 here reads CASRGFYGYTF. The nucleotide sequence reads TGTGCCAGCCGCGGATTCTATGGCTACACCTTC. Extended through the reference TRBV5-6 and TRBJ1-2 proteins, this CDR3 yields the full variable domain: DAGVTQSPTHLIKTRGQQVTLRCSPKSGHDTVSWYQQALGQGPQFIFQYYEEEERQRGNFPDRFSGHQFPNYSSELNVNALLLGDSALYLCASRGFYGYTFGSGTRLTVV.